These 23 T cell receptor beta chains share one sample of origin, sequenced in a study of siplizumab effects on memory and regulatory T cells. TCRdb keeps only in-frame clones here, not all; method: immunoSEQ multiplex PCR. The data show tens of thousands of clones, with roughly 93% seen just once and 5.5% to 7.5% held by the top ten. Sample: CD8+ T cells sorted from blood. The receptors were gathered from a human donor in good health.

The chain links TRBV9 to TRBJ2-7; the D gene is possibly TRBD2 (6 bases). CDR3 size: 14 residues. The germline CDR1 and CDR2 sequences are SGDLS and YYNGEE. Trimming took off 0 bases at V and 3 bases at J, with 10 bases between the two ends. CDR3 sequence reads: CASSVGGDLYEQYF. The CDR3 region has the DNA TGTGCCAGCAGCGTAGGCGGGGATCTCTACGAGCAGTACTTC.

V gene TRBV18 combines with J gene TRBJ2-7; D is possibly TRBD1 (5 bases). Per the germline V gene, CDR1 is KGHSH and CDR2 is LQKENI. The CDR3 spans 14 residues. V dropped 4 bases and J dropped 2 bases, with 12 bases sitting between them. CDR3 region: CASSQDWGAYEQYF. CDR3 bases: TGTGCCAGCTCACAAGACTGGGGCGCCTACGAGCAGTACTTC.

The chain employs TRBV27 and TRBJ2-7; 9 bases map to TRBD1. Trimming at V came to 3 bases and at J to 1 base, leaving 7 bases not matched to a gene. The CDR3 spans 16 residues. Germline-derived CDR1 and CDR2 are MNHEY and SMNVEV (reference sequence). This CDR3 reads CASSLSGQGPSYEQYF. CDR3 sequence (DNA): TGTGCCAGCAGTTTGTCGGGACAGGGACCTTCCTACGAGCAGTACTTC.

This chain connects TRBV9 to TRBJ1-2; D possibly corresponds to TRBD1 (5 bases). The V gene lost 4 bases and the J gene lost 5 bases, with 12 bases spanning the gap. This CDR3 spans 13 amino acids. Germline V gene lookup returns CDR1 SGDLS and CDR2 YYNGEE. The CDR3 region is CASSPGGDYGYTF. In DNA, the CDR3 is TGTGCCAGCAGCCCCGGGGGGGATTATGGCTACACCTTC.

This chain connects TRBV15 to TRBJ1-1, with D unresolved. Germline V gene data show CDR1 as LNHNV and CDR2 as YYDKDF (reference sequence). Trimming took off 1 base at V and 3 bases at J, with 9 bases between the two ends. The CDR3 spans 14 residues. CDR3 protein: CATSRVGFDTEAFF. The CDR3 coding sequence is TGTGCCACCAGCAGAGTTGGTTTCGACACTGAAGCTTTCTTT.

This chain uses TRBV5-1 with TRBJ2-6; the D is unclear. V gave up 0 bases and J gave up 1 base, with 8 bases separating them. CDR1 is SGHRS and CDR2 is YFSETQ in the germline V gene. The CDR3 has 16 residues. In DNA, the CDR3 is TGCGCCAGCAGCTTGGAGGGAACTTCTGGGGCCAACGTCCTGACTTTC. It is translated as CASSLEGTSGANVLTF.

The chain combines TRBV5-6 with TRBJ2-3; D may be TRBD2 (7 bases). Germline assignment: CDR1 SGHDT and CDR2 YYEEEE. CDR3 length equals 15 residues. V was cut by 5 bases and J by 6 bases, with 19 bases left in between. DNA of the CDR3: TGTGCCAGCAGGGTCTATGGGGGGGCTCCGGATACGCAGTATTTT. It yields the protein CASRVYGGAPDTQYF.

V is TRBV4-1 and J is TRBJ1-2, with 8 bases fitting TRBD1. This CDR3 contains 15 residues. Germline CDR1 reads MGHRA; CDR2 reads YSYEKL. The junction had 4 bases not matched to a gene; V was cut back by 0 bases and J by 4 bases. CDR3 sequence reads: CASSQEDRESYGYTF. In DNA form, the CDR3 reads TGCGCCAGCAGCCAAGAGGACAGGGAGAGCTATGGCTACACCTTC.

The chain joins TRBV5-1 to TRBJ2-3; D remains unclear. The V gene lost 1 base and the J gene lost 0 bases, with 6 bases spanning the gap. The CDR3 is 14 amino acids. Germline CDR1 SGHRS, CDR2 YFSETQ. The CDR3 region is CASSLIVSTDTQYF. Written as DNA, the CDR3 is TGCGCCAGCAGCTTGATTGTGAGCACAGATACGCAGTATTTT.

CDR3: CASSYGTSSQPQHF. DNA for the CDR3: TGTGCCAGCAGTTACGGGACGAGTAGTCAGCCCCAGCATTTT. The chain links TRBV6-5 to TRBJ1-5; tentatively, D is TRBD1 (5 bases). This CDR3 spans 14 amino acids. CDR1 and CDR2 (germline): MNHEY, SVGAGI. Trimming removed 2 bases at V and 6 bases at J, with 11 bases between.

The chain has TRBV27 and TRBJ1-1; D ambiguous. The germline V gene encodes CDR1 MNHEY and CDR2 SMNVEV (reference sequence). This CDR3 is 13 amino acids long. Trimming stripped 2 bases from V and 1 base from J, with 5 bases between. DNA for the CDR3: TGTGCCAGCAGTTTACGGGAGAACACTGAAGCTTTCTTT. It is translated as CASSLRENTEAFF.

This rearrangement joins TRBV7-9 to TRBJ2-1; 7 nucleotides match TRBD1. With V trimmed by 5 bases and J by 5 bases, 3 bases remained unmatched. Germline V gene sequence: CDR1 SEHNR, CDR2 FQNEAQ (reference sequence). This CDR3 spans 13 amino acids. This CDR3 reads CASSPGTDNEQFF. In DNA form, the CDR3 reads TGTGCCAGCAGCCCGGGGACAGACAATGAGCAGTTCTTC.

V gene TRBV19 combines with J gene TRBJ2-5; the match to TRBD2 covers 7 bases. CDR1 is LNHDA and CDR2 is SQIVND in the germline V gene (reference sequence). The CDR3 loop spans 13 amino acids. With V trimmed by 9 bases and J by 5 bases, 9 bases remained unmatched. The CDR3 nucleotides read TGTGCCAGCCGCGAGTGGGGGGGGGAGACCCAGTACTTC. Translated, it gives CASREWGGETQYF.

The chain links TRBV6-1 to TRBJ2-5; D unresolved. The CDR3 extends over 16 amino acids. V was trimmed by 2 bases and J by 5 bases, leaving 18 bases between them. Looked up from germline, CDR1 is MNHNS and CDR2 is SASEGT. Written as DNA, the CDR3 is TGTGCCAGCAGTGAATCCTTTACGCTGCTGGGGGAGACCCAGTACTTC. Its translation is CASSESFTLLGETQYF.

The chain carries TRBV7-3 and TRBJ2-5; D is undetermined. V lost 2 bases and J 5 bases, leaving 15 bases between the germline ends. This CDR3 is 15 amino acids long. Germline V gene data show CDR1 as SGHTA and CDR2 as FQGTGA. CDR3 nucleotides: TGTGCCAGCAGCTTATCGCCCTCAAGTATTGAGACCCAGTACTTC. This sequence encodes CASSLSPSSIETQYF.

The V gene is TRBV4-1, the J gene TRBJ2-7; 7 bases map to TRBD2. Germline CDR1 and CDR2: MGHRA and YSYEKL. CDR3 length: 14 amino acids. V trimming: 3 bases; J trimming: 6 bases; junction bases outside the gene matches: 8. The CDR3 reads CASSQAGVDGEQYF. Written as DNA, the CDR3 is TGCGCCAGCAGCCAGGCGGGAGTGGATGGCGAGCAGTACTTC.

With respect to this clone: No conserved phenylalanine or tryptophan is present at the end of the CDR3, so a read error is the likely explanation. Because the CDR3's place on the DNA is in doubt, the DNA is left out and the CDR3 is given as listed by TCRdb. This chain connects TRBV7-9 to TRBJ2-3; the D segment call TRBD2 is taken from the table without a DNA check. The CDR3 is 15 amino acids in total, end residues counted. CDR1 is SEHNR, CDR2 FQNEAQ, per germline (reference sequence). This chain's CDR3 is CASSLAGGKDTASRL.

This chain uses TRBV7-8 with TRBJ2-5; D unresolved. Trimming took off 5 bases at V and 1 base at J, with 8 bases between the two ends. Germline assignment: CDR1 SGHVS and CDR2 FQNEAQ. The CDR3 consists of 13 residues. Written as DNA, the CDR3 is TGTGCCAGCAGCCCCCGTAGCCAAGAGACCCAGTACTTC. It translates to CASSPRSQETQYF.

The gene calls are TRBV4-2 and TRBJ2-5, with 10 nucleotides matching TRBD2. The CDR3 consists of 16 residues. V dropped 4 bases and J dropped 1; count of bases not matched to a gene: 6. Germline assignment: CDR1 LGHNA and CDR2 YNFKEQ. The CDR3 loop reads CASSPLAGGIQETQYF. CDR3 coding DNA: TGTGCCAGCAGCCCCTTAGCGGGGGGAATCCAAGAGACCCAGTACTTC.

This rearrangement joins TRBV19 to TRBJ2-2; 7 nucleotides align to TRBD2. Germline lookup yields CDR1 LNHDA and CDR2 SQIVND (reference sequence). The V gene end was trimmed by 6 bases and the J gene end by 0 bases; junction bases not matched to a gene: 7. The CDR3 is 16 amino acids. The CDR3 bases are TGTGCCAGTAGCGCTTGGGGGAGGGCGAACACCGGGGAGCTGTTTTTT. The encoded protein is CASSAWGRANTGELFF.

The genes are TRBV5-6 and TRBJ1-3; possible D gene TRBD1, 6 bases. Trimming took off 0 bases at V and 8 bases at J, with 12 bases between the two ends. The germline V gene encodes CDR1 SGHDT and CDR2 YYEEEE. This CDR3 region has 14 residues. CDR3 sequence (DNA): TGTGCCAGCAGCTTGGTTACAGGGCACCACACCATATATTTT. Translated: CASSLVTGHHTIYF.

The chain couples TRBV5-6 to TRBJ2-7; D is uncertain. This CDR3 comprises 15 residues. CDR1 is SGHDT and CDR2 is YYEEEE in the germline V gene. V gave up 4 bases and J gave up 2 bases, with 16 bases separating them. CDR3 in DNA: TGTGCCAGCAGCCTAGGGTTAAGGGCAGCCTACGAGCAGTACTTC. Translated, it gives CASSLGLRAAYEQYF.

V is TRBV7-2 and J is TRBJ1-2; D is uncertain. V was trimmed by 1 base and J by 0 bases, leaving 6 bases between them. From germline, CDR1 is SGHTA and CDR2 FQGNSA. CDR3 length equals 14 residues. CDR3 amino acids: CASSLEPANYGYTF. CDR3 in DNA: TGTGCCAGCAGCTTAGAGCCGGCTAACTATGGCTACACCTTC.